This entry lists 14 T cell receptor beta chains sequenced from one sample in a study of cytotoxic CD8 clonotypes in ibrutinib-treated CLL. TCRdb's table, derived via immunoSEQ multiplex PCR, lists solely in-frame clones and lacks some. The table records some 200,000 clones, more than 65% of them present only once. Material: PBMCs, obtained after 12 months of ibrutinib treatment. All receptors come from a human donor with chronic lymphocytic leukemia.

The chain combines TRBV21-1 with TRBJ1-3. TRBV21-1 is marked as a pseudogene. This CDR3 contains 17 residues. In DNA, the CDR3 is TGTGCCAGCAGCCCCGAGGGATGGAACCACTCTGGAAACACCATATATTTT. It is translated as CASSPEGWNHSGNTIYF.

This chain links TRBV4-1 with TRBJ2-7, with 14 bases identical to TRBD2. V dropped 4 bases and J dropped 2; count of bases not matched to a gene: 10. Germline V lookup: CDR1 MGHRA, CDR2 YSYEKL. The CDR3 spans 18 residues. CDR3 coding DNA: TGCGCCAGCAGCCGTTCCGGGACTAGCGGGAGCCGGACCTACGAGCAGTACTTC. Translating it yields CASSRSGTSGSRTYEQYF.

The chain combines TRBV28 with TRBJ1-5, with 7 positions matching TRBD1. Germline values: CDR1 MDHEN, CDR2 SYDVKM. CDR3 size: 13 residues. The trim removed 5 bases at V and 3 bases at J, leaving 1 base unmatched. CDR3 coding DNA: TGTGCCAGCAGTGGGACAGTCAATCAGCCCCAGCATTTT. Its translation: CASSGTVNQPQHF.

CDR3 sequence: CASSLQAVNTEAFF. The CDR3 region has the DNA TGCGCCAGCAGCCTACAGGCAGTTAACACTGAAGCTTTCTTT. This chain uses TRBV5-1 with TRBJ1-1; weak D call: TRBD1 (5 bases). The V gene's germline CDR1 is SGHRS and CDR2 YFSETQ. The CDR3 extends over 14 amino acids. V gave up 4 bases and J gave up 2 bases, with 12 bases separating them.

The genes are TRBV11-3 and TRBJ2-1, with D possibly TRBD1 on 6 matching bases. The CDR3 contains 14 residues. Germline CDR1 and CDR2: SGHNT and YENEEA. V lost 5 bases, J lost 7 bases, and 15 bases lay in between. The CDR3 sequence is CASSPRTRGNEQFF. The CDR3 nucleotides read TGTGCCAGCAGCCCTCGAACGAGGGGGAATGAGCAGTTCTTC.

The genes are TRBV27 and TRBJ1-5; unclear D gene. This CDR3 spans 14 amino acids. Germline values: CDR1 MNHEY, CDR2 SMNVEV (reference sequence). Deletions cut 5 bases from V and 6 bases from J, with 14 bases between. The CDR3 DNA sequence: TGTGCCAGCAGTGCCCGGGAGTATAGTCAGCCCCAGCATTTT. The encoded protein is CASSAREYSQPQHF.

This chain joins TRBV18 and TRBJ1-2, with 7 bases matching TRBD1. This CDR3 spans 13 amino acids. Losses at the gene ends were 2 bases for V and 3 bases for J; bases not matched to a gene: 0. The germline V gene has CDR1 KGHSH and CDR2 LQKENI. DNA of the CDR3: TGTGCCAGCTCACCAGGGACAGACTATGGCTACACCTTC. Protein sequence: CASSPGTDYGYTF.

V usage is TRBV15 and J usage is TRBJ1-4; weak D call: TRBD1 (5 bases). CDR1 and CDR2 (germline): LNHNV, YYDKDF (reference sequence). The CDR3 is made up of 14 amino acids. Trimming shortened V by 3 bases and J by 5 bases, and 10 bases separated the two germline ends. The DNA of the CDR3 is TGTGCCACCAGCAGGGGGGAGTTAAATGAAAAACTGTTTTTT. Its translation: CATSRGELNEKLFF.

The V and J genes are TRBV30 and TRBJ2-3; D is perhaps TRBD2 (6 bases). Germline loops: CDR1 GTSNPN, CDR2 SVGIG (reference sequence). The CDR3 covers 16 residues. V dropped 1 base and J dropped 6 bases, with 20 bases sitting between them. CDR3 loop: CAWSAFGDFSMDTQYF. The CDR3, as DNA: TGTGCCTGGAGTGCATTCGGGGACTTTAGCATGGATACGCAGTATTTT.

The CDR3 DNA follows: TGTGCCAGCTGTACCAATGGGGACAGGGGCTATGGCTACACCTTC. Translated: CASCTNGDRGYGYTF. The V and J genes are TRBV6-5 and TRBJ1-2; 10 bases match TRBD1. CDR1 and CDR2 from the germline V gene are MNHEY and SVGAGI. This CDR3 spans 15 amino acids. V trimming: 8 bases; J trimming: 4 bases; junction bases outside the gene matches: 10.

The chain combines TRBV6-1 with TRBJ2-7, with D hard to call. This CDR3 region has 12 residues. V gave up 5 bases and J gave up 3 bases, with 8 bases separating them. Germline assignment: CDR1 MNHNS and CDR2 SASEGT. The CDR3 loop is CASSSLVYEQYF. The CDR3 DNA sequence: TGTGCCAGCAGTTCCCTAGTCTACGAGCAGTACTTC.

This clone was seen only a few times. CDR3 sequence reads: CASSIGADEAFF. The DNA of the CDR3 is TGTGCCAGTAGTATAGGGGCAGATGAAGCTTTCTTT. The rearrangement uses TRBV19 and TRBJ1-1; no clear D. The CDR3 loop spans 12 amino acids. V gave up 1 base and J gave up 7 bases, with 7 bases separating them. CDR1 and CDR2 from the germline V gene are LNHDA and SQIVND (reference sequence).

This clone has at least ten counts. The J gene is TRBJ1-2, the V gene TRBV5-8; possible D gene TRBD1, 5 bases. Trimming stripped 0 bases from V and 7 bases from J, with 7 bases between. CDR1 and CDR2 (germline): SGHTS, YDEGEE. This CDR3 comprises 12 residues. CDR3 loop: CASSLDGAGYTF. The DNA for the CDR3 is TGTGCCAGCAGCTTGGATGGGGCTGGCTACACCTTC.

The chain has TRBV25-1 and TRBJ1-5; the D gene is possibly TRBD1 (5 bases). V lost 2 bases to trimming and J lost 4 bases, with 15 bases between them. Germline loops: CDR1 MGHDK, CDR2 SYGVNS. CDR3 size: 16 residues. In nucleotides, the CDR3 is TGTGCCAGCAGTGAAAGTGGGCAGGGCTGGAATCAGCCCCAGCATTTT. The encoded protein is CASSESGQGWNQPQHF.